These 18 T cell receptor beta chains came from one sample sequenced in a study of cytomegalovirus exposure and HLA in healthy donors. The PCR used 60 Vbeta and 13 Jbeta primers. Measured with immunoSEQ multiplex PCR; TCRdb has only the in-frame clones, and not every one. The sample records about 190,000 clones, about 90% being singletons. Source material: PBMCs. The receptor set was obtained from a man in his thirties or forties in good health and CMV-seronegative.

As concerns this clone: Mismatch with germline at one junction end may stem from a read error. The chain joins TRBV28 to TRBJ2-5; D perhaps matches TRBD1 (5 bases). The J call may be incorrect, as the DNA end agrees better with TRBJ2-7. The CDR3 sequence is 15 residues long. Germline CDR1 MDHEN, CDR2 SYDVKM. The CDR3 sequence is CANSLMDTASYEQYF. CDR3 DNA sequence: TGTGCCAACAGTTTAATGGACACCGCCTCCTACGAGCAGTACTTC.

This sequence joins TRBV28 and TRBJ2-7; D unclear. The CDR3 extends over 11 amino acids. V was cut by 7 bases and J by 0 bases, with 4 bases left in between. Per germline, CDR1 MDHEN and CDR2 SYDVKM. Here the CDR3 reads CASTPSYEQYF. The CDR3 DNA sequence: TGTGCCAGCACTCCCTCCTACGAGCAGTACTTC.

CDR3 sequence: CASSKGLAGKTCNEQFF. In nucleotides, the CDR3 is TGTGCCAGCAGCAAGGGACTAGCGGGAAAAACTTGCAATGAGCAGTTCTTC. The chain combines TRBV21-1 with TRBJ2-1; TRBD2 was called by the table and not checked on the DNA. TRBV21-1 is assigned pseudogene status. The CDR3 extends over 17 amino acids.

The genes are TRBV28 and TRBJ1-4; weak D call: TRBD1 (6 bases). The germline V gene encodes CDR1 MDHEN and CDR2 SYDVKM. The CDR3 contains 15 residues. Trimming stripped 3 bases from V and 2 bases from J, with 10 bases between. Here the CDR3 reads CASSLRQGTNEKLFF. The CDR3 bases are TGTGCCAGCAGTTTGAGGCAGGGGACTAATGAAAAACTGTTTTTT.

V usage is TRBV5-4 and J usage is TRBJ2-1; possible D gene TRBD2, 7 bases. CDR1 and CDR2 from the germline V gene are SGHNT and YYREEE (reference sequence). CDR3 length: 15 residues. V lost 4 bases and J 8 bases, leaving 19 bases between the germline ends. Here the CDR3 DNA reads TGTGCCAGCAGCGCTCTAGGGGGGGCGGGGGATGAGCAGTTCTTC. Its protein product is CASSALGGAGDEQFF. Using reference TRBV5-4 and TRBJ2-1 for the parts outside the CDR3, the full variable domain is ETGVTQSPTHLIKTRGQQVTLRCSSQSGHNTVSWYQQALGQGPQFIFQYYREEENGRGNFPPRFSGLQFPNYSSELNVNALELDDSALYLCASSALGGAGDEQFFGPGTRLTVL.

CDR3 region: CASASGTSGFYEQYF. The CDR3 coding sequence is TGTGCCAGCGCTTCCGGGACTAGCGGATTCTACGAGCAGTACTTC. The chain joins TRBV5-5 to TRBJ2-7; 11 nucleotides line up with TRBD2. With 7 bases clipped from V and 3 bases from J, the junction kept 9 bases outside the gene matches. CDR3 length equals 15 residues. Germline V gene data show CDR1 as SGHKS and CDR2 as YYEKEE (reference sequence).

V and J are TRBV28 and TRBJ2-1, with TRBD1 matching 9 bases. After removal of 7 bases from V and 5 bases from J, the junction contained 12 bases not matched to a gene. Germline-derived CDR1 and CDR2 are MDHEN and SYDVKM. CDR3 size: 16 residues. The DNA of the CDR3 is TGTGCCAGCACGACCTACCGGGACAGGGAGGACAATGAGCAGTTCTTC. It encodes CASTTYRDREDNEQFF.

The chain uses TRBV11-2 and TRBJ1-2; 9 bases are a match to TRBD1. The CDR3 spans 13 residues. J gave up 7 bases and V 4 bases, and 4 bases lay outside the gene matches. CDR1 is SGHAT and CDR2 is FQNNGV in the germline V gene. CDR3: CASSSGQGVGYTF. In nucleotides, the CDR3 is TGTGCCAGCAGCTCGGGACAGGGAGTTGGCTACACCTTC.

For this clone: At the DNA level, this CDR3 is encoded by other sequences in the same sample as well. The chain links TRBV19 to TRBJ1-2; D is perhaps TRBD1 (6 bases). Trimming pared 3 bases from V and 2 bases from J, leaving 10 bases between. Germline CDR1 and CDR2: LNHDA and SQIVND (reference sequence). The CDR3 consists of 14 residues. CDR3 nucleotide sequence: TGTGCCAGTAGTATCAGGGGAAGGAACTATGGCTACACCTTC. As protein: CASSIRGRNYGYTF.

V usage is TRBV19 and J usage is TRBJ2-7, with D hard to call. Per germline, CDR1 LNHDA and CDR2 SQIVND (reference sequence). The CDR3 contains 14 residues. V was cut by 1 base and J by 0 bases, with 7 bases left in between. The CDR3 nucleotides read TGTGCCAGTAGTATAGTCGCTAGCTCCTACGAGCAGTACTTC. This codes for CASSIVASSYEQYF.

V and J are TRBV15 and TRBJ2-3; the D gene is possibly TRBD1 (6 bases). V dropped 3 bases and J dropped 5 bases, with 21 bases sitting between them. Germline V gene data show CDR1 as LNHNV and CDR2 as YYDKDF (reference sequence). This CDR3 is built from 17 residues. The CDR3 DNA is TGTGCCACCAGCAGTCGTACCCAGGGGAAACGCGGAGATACGCAGTATTTT. This translates into CATSSRTQGKRGDTQYF.

In DNA form, the CDR3 reads TGTGCCAGCAGTGAATTAGAGGGCTCCTACAATGAGCAGTTCTTC. Encoded protein: CASSELEGSYNEQFF. The chain recombines TRBV2 with TRBJ2-1, with D possibly matching TRBD2 (5 bases). V lost 2 bases, J lost 0 bases, and 8 bases lay in between. Germline V gene sequence: CDR1 SNHLY, CDR2 FYNNEI. The CDR3 covers 15 residues.

This clone has just a few counts. This chain uses TRBV11-2 with TRBJ2-1; 12 positions match TRBD2. V shed 4 bases, J shed 9 bases, and the junction held 4 bases outside the gene matches. Germline CDR1 SGHAT, CDR2 FQNNGV. The CDR3 spans 14 residues. The CDR3 DNA reads TGTGCCAGCAGCTCTAGCGGGGGGGCCGGTGAGCAGTTCTTC. Amino acids: CASSSSGGAGEQFF.

This rearrangement joins TRBV27 to TRBJ1-1; tentatively, D is TRBD1 (5 bases). CDR1 and CDR2 (germline): MNHEY, SMNVEV (reference sequence). Trimming took off 4 bases at V and 4 bases at J, with 10 bases between the two ends. This CDR3 contains 13 residues. The CDR3 spells CASSWGVGTEAFF. The CDR3 DNA sequence: TGTGCCAGCAGTTGGGGGGTTGGCACTGAAGCTTTCTTT.

The CDR3 reads CASSPTGLRNQPQHF. Here the CDR3 DNA reads TGTGCCAGCAGCCCGACAGGGTTACGCAATCAGCCCCAGCATTTT. This sequence joins TRBV7-2 and TRBJ1-5, with 7 positions matching TRBD1. The ends lost 5 bases at V and 2 bases at J; junction bases unmatched: 6. The germline gives CDR1 SGHTA, CDR2 FQGNSA. The CDR3 runs to 15 residues.

This clone was seen just once. In the same sample, other DNA sequences code for this CDR3. The V gene is TRBV18, the J gene TRBJ2-1, with D uncertain. The V and J ends lost 3 bases and 3 bases respectively, with 6 bases between them. Germline CDR1 reads KGHSH; CDR2 reads LQKENI. The CDR3 spans 13 residues. CDR3 amino acids: CASSPPSYNEQFF. CDR3 sequence (DNA): TGTGCCAGCTCACCCCCGAGCTACAATGAGCAGTTCTTC.

This clone has just one count. The chain uses TRBV4-1 and TRBJ2-5; possibly TRBD2 for D (5 bases). Germline V gives CDR1 MGHRA, CDR2 YSYEKL. Trimming took off 4 bases at V and 5 bases at J, with 17 bases between the two ends. The CDR3 extends over 15 amino acids. This chain's CDR3 is CASSLPPPGMETQYF. The CDR3, as DNA: TGCGCCAGCAGCCTCCCGCCCCCGGGGATGGAGACCCAGTACTTC.

The chain carries TRBV6-5 and TRBJ1-2; D unresolved. CDR1 and CDR2 from the germline V gene are MNHEY and SVGAGI. The V and J ends lost 6 bases and 3 bases respectively, with 11 bases between them. The CDR3 has 13 residues. The DNA of the CDR3 is TGTGCCAGCAGGCCCCCGGGATACTATGGCTACACCTTC. Amino acid sequence: CASRPPGYYGYTF.